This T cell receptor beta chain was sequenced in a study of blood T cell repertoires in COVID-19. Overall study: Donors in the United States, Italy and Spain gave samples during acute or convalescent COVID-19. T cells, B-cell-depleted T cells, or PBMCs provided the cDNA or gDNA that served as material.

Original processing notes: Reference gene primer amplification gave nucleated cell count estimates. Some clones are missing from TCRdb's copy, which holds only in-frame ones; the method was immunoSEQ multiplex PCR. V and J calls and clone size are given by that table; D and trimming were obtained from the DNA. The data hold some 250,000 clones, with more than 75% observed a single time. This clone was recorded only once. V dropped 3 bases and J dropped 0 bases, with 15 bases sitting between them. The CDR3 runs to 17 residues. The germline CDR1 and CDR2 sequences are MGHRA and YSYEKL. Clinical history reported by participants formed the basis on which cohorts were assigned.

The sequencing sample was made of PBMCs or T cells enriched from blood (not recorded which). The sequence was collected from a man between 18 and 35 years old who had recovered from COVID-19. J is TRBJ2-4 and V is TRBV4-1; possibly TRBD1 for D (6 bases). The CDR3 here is CASSHGRDILAKNIQYF. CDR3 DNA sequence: TGCGCCAGCAGCCACGGTAGGGACATTTTAGCCAAAAACATTCAGTACTTC.